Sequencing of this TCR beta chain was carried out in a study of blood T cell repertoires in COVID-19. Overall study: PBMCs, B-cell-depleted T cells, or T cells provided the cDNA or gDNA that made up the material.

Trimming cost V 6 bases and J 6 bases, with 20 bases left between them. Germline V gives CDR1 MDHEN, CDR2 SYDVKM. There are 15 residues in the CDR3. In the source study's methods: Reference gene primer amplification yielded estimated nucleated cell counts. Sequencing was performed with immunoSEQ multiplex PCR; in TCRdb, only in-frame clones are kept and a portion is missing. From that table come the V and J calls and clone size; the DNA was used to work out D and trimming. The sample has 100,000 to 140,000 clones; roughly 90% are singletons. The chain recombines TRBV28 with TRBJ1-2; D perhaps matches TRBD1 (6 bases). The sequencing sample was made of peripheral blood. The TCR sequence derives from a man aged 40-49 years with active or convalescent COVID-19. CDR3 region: CASSYLRGLGDGYTF. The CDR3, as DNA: TGTGCCAGCAGCTATTTGCGGGGGCTCGGGGATGGCTACACCTTC.